A single sample is the source of the 5 T cell receptor beta chains below, sequenced in a study of T cells in Graves' hyperthyroidism and ophthalmopathy. Amplification of TCR beta CDR3 regions was performed using RNA transcripts as template. The HTBI primer set served for first-round RT-PCR of the TCR CDR3. TCRdb reprocessed the multiplex PCR reads via MiXCR and lists one record per CDR3 protein. This table holds 350,000 or so distinct CDR3 sequences, 17% found once. Sequencing was done on a sample of blood. These TCRs come from a woman aged 25 to 39 with Graves' hyperthyroidism that later progressed to Graves' ophthalmopathy.

V and J are TRBV19 and TRBJ2-2; 8 bases match TRBD2. The CDR3 covers 15 residues. Germline CDR1 reads LNHDA; CDR2 reads SQIVND (reference sequence). J gave up 2 bases and V 5 bases, and 4 bases lay outside the gene matches. The CDR3 nucleotides read TGTGCCAGTAGTTTAGCGGGACGAAACACCGGGGAGCTGTTTTTT. Its protein product is CASSLAGRNTGELFF.

The chain combines TRBV7-9 with TRBJ1-1; 9 positions agree with TRBD1. This CDR3 contains 12 residues. Germline values: CDR1 SEHNR, CDR2 FQNEAQ (reference sequence). V lost 5 bases to trimming and J lost 9 bases; unmatched junction nucleotides: 4. The CDR3 loop is CASSQDRGKAFF. CDR3 DNA: TGTGCCAGCAGCCAGGACAGGGGAAAAGCTTTCTTT.

This clonotype was seen repeatedly, ten times or more. The CDR3: CASSPKLLAGGTGELFF. The CDR3 DNA reads as TGTGCCAGCAGTCCTAAACTCCTAGCGGGAGGAACCGGGGAGCTGTTTTTT. The chain has TRBV27 and TRBJ2-2, with 11 bases that match TRBD2. Germline V CDR1 and CDR2: MNHEY, SMNVEV (reference sequence). The CDR3 runs 17 residues. Losses at the gene ends were 5 bases for V and 5 bases for J; bases not matched to a gene: 10.

This clonotype appeared a few times. This rearrangement joins TRBV20-1 to TRBJ2-1; possibly TRBD1 for D (5 bases). CDR1 and CDR2 from the germline V gene are DFQATT and SNEGSKA (reference sequence). CDR3 length equals 12 residues. V dropped 5 bases and J dropped 8 bases, with 13 bases sitting between them. The CDR3 nucleotides read TGCAGTGCTTCCCGGACAATGTATGAGCAGTTCTTC. Translation gives CSASRTMYEQFF.

There are many counts of this clonotype. This sequence joins TRBV20-1 and TRBJ1-2; perhaps TRBD1 as D (5 bases). CDR1 and CDR2 (germline): DFQATT, SNEGSKA (reference sequence). V was trimmed by 0 bases and J by 5 bases, leaving 19 bases between them. This CDR3 has 16 amino acids. Here the CDR3 reads CSAREFFAGRRYGYTF. The DNA of the CDR3 is TGCAGTGCTAGAGAATTTTTCGCAGGGCGGCGGTATGGCTACACCTTC.